The sequence of this TCR beta chain was determined in a study of post-analysis software for immune sequencing data. Each TCR beta cDNA library carried unique molecular identifiers. About 500,000 cDNA molecules were obtained from around 0.96 to 9.9 million T cells. TCRdb called the PCR reads again in MiXCR, with one record for every CDR3 protein. The profile shows a few hundred thousand distinct CDR3 sequences, 35% to 45% of them singletons. The receptor was isolated from a girl between 10 and 17 years old with multiple sclerosis. Sequencing was performed on blood.

The chain's CDR3 is CSAREGSPEGSRQFF. The CDR3 DNA reads TGCAGTGCTAGAGAGGGGTCGCCGGAGGGTAGTCGGCAGTTCTTC. The rearrangement joins TRBV20-1 to TRBJ2-1; D perhaps matches TRBD2 (6 bases). The CDR3 covers 15 residues. Germline V CDR1 and CDR2: DFQATT, SNEGSKA (reference sequence). Trimming pared 0 bases from V and 12 bases from J, leaving 21 bases between.